The 13 T cell receptor beta chains reported below all come from one sample, sequenced in a study of coeliac disease. Sequencing was performed with immunoSEQ multiplex PCR; in TCRdb, only in-frame clones are kept and a portion is missing. The data show over 800 clones, over 50% seen once. The sample taken for sequencing was lamina propria lymphocytes from the gut. The receptors derive from a woman aged 45-59 years with celiac disease on a gluten-free diet.

This clone was found a few times. The chain employs TRBV6-9 and TRBJ1-2, with 7 bases lining up with TRBD1. After removal of 3 bases from V and 8 bases from J, the junction contained 9 bases not matched to a gene. CDR1 and CDR2 (germline): MNHGY, SVAAGI. The CDR3 is 14 amino acids. The CDR3 DNA reads as TGTGCCAGCAGTTACCCAGGGCAGGGGGACGGCTACACCTTC. It encodes CASSYPGQGDGYTF.

The gene calls are TRBV7-9 and TRBJ2-5; D not certain. Germline V gene lookup returns CDR1 SEHNR and CDR2 FQNEAQ (reference sequence). V dropped 5 bases and J dropped 4 bases, with 11 bases sitting between them. This CDR3 comprises 13 residues. CDR3 loop: CASSDLVGETQYF. The DNA of the CDR3 is TGTGCCAGCAGCGACTTGGTGGGAGAGACCCAGTACTTC.

By its share, this clone is large. The chain uses TRBV19 and TRBJ2-1, with D perhaps TRBD2 (5 bases). The CDR3 length is 17 residues. Trimming removed 2 bases at V and 0 bases at J, with 14 bases between. Per germline, CDR1 LNHDA and CDR2 SQIVND (reference sequence). The CDR3 nucleotides read TGTGCCAGTAGTATAATGCCTAGCCTCAGCTCCTACAATGAGCAGTTCTTC. Translating it yields CASSIMPSLSSYNEQFF.

This chain joins TRBV4-1 and TRBJ1-2, with unresolved D. The length of the CDR3 is 15 residues. Germline CDR1 MGHRA, CDR2 YSYEKL. Trimming left V 0 bases short and J 7 bases short, with 15 bases between. Here the CDR3 DNA reads TGCGCCAGCAGCCAAGATCCACAGCCACCCACTGGCTACACCTTC. Translating it yields CASSQDPQPPTGYTF.

The V and J genes are TRBV27 and TRBJ2-1; TRBD2 agrees at 9 bases. The CDR3 spans 15 residues. Germline CDR1 is MNHEY and CDR2 is SMNVEV (reference sequence). J gave up 8 bases and V 2 bases, and 7 bases lay outside the gene matches. As DNA, the CDR3 is TGTGCCAGCAGTTTAACCCGCGGGGGGGCCTATGAGCAGTTCTTC. Its protein product is CASSLTRGGAYEQFF.

The sample holds a few counts of this clone. The chain recombines TRBV7-8 with TRBJ2-5, with TRBD2 matching 9 bases. Germline trimming cut 5 bases from V and 5 bases from J; bases unmatched to any gene: 12. The CDR3 is made up of 16 amino acids. Germline-derived CDR1 and CDR2 are SGHVS and FQNEAQ. The CDR3 region is CASSPPSERGAETQYF. CDR3 sequence (DNA): TGTGCCAGCAGCCCCCCCAGCGAGCGGGGGGCCGAGACCCAGTACTTC.

J is TRBJ2-4 and V is TRBV27, with 8 bases matching TRBD2. CDR3 length: 15 amino acids. With V trimmed by 6 bases and J by 6 bases, 10 bases remained unmatched. Germline CDR1 and CDR2: MNHEY and SMNVEV (reference sequence). CDR3 bases: TGTGCCAGCAGCCCACGGGGGGGAGGAAGAAACATTCAGTACTTC. Protein sequence: CASSPRGGGRNIQYF.

The rearrangement links TRBV19 to TRBJ2-3; no definite D call. The CDR3 totals 15 residues. V was cut by 1 base and J by 0 bases, with 8 bases left in between. Germline V gene data show CDR1 as LNHDA and CDR2 as SQIVND (reference sequence). The CDR3 DNA follows: TGTGCCAGTAGTATAGCCAGTGCTAGCACAGATACGCAGTATTTT. Translating gives CASSIASASTDTQYF.

This clone qualifies as large (0.1 to 1%). The rearrangement links TRBV5-5 to TRBJ1-6; 7 nucleotides line up with TRBD1. Germline CDR1 is SGHKS and CDR2 is YYEKEE (reference sequence). The CDR3 runs to 17 residues. The V segment lost 1 base and the J segment 6 bases; nucleotides outside the gene matches: 10. The CDR3 region is CASSLPQGGIFNSPLHF. The CDR3 coding sequence is TGTGCCAGCAGCTTGCCCCAGGGGGGTATTTTTAATTCACCCCTCCACTTT.

V gene TRBV11-2 combines with J gene TRBJ2-3; D gene ambiguous. The length of the CDR3 is 12 residues. Germline CDR1 SGHAT, CDR2 FQNNGV. V was cut by 2 bases and J by 4 bases, with 4 bases left in between. CDR3 amino acids: CASSLSPDTQYF. CDR3 in DNA: TGTGCCAGCAGCTTAAGCCCAGATACGCAGTATTTT.

V gene TRBV14 combines with J gene TRBJ1-1, with 12 bases aligning to TRBD1. The CDR3 length is 16 residues. V dropped 3 bases and J dropped 6; count of bases not matched to a gene: 8. Germline V gives CDR1 SGHDN, CDR2 FVKESK. This chain's CDR3 is CASSQGQGALGSEAFF. As DNA, the CDR3 is TGTGCCAGCAGCCAGGGACAGGGGGCGCTGGGATCTGAAGCTTTCTTT.

V usage is TRBV18 and J usage is TRBJ2-3; perhaps TRBD2 as D (6 bases). The CDR3 is 14 amino acids. Germline loops: CDR1 KGHSH, CDR2 LQKENI. V lost 0 bases and J 4 bases, leaving 8 bases between the germline ends. The CDR3 DNA is TGTGCCAGCTCACCACCGCCGGGGGCAGATACGCAGTATTTT. It codes for CASSPPPGADTQYF.

Comment on this clone: The junction differs from germline at one of its ends, possibly a read error. V is TRBV11-2 and J is TRBJ2-1; 9 bases match TRBD1. In germline, CDR1 is SGHAT, CDR2 FQNNGV. The CDR3 extends over 14 amino acids. This CDR3 reads CASRGTGSFNEQFF. CDR3 bases: TGTGCCAGCAGAGGGACAGGGTCCTTCAATGAGCAGTTCTTC.